This T cell receptor (beta chain) was found in a study of blood T cell repertoires in COVID-19 (dated by TCRdb to about 2020). About the study as a whole: Samples covering the acute and convalescent phases of COVID-19 were provided by collaborators in the United States, Italy and Spain. The prospective study material was composed of cDNA or gDNA derived from T cells, B-cell-depleted T cells, or PBMCs. Subjects who had been exposed to COVID-19, were actively infected with it, or had recovered from it provided the deeply sampled blood TCRbeta repertoires that made up the dataset. A freely available public database, intended as a resource for researchers studying the immune response to SARS-CoV-2, is where the repertoires were released. Samples were obtained from the ongoing ImmuneRACE study (first 160 participants) and from 1,200 or so subjects provided by 6 global collaborators. Nearly every sample came with metadata listing a de-identified subject ID, COVID-19 status, age in years and sex. Where HLA class I and class II types were available, the types were taken from metadata supplied by the sample provider, not from assay-based typing.

CDR1 and CDR2 were assigned from the germline V gene (reference sequence) as LNHDA and SQIVND. The CDR3 runs 13 amino acids, cysteine and phenylalanine included. Only the CDR3 DNA stays, 39 bases, in frame from base 1. V and J lose 9 bases and 0 bases, and a span of 11 bases separates them. The full study reports these points: The amount of clinical and demographic metadata varied by source and participant and was provided uncurated.

Participants in the prospective study were aged about 18 to 89 years, lived in 20 to 25 United States geographic areas, and enrolled through a virtual design. Cohort assignment in the prospective study relied on participant-reported clinical history from a screening survey and a study questionnaire. Recovered participants in ImmuneRACE Cohort 3 were defined as having two consecutive negative NP/OP PCR tests, clearance from a healthcare professional, or resolution of symptoms. Each participant in the prospective study had whole blood, serum and a nasopharyngeal or oropharyngeal swab collected by mobile phlebotomists. Participants in the prospective study had the option to provide additional blood draws and questionnaires over a 2-month period. Blood samples from the prospective study were shipped frozen or at room temperature prior to DNA extraction. The immunoSEQ Assay, a bias-controlled multiplex PCR, was used to amplify TCRbeta CDR3 regions from genomic DNA. Regarding the original processing steps: The number of nucleated cells in each sample was estimated by amplification of reference gene primers within the assay. To quantify the absolute abundance of each unique TCRbeta CDR3 rearrangement, sequence reads were collapsed and filtered. For each sample, productive Simpson clonality was calculated as the square root of Simpson's diversity index across productive rearrangements. TCRdb's version of the immuneACCESS table is confined to in-frame rearrangements and falls short of the full clone set. An unresolved V gene accounts for under half of the shortfall where checked; the remainder is of unknown origin. V and J calls and clone size are given by that table; D and trimming were obtained from the DNA. The sample profile shows a few hundred thousand clones; about 87% of them were found once. The ten largest account for around 5% of the sample.

Concerning this clone itself: Its target antigen remains unknown. Base qualities are missing; no much larger clone stands one base away.

Material for sequencing was PBMCs or T cells enriched from blood (not recorded which). The chain couples TRBV19 to TRBJ1-2, and possibly TRBD1, on 6 matching bases. The TCR sequence derives from a man aged 25 to 40 who had recovered from COVID-19. The nucleotides are TGTGCCAGCTCGACAGGCCCTAACTATGGCTACACCTTC. This encodes CASSTGPNYGYTF.